This TCR beta chain was recovered during a study of glioma-infiltrating T cells after dendritic cell vaccination. Study-wide context: Patients received three intradermal dendritic cell vaccine injections at biweekly intervals.

Note on this clone: The antigen remains unidentified.

Study findings and constraints: Higher TCR clonality did not directly relate to longer survival. Only a small number of patients had complete blood and tumor samples.

Germline CDR1 reads SQVTM; CDR2 reads ANQGSEA. Trimming cost V 4 bases and J 1 base, with 14 bases left between them. CDR3 size: 15 residues. The immunoSEQ assay amplified TCRB CDR3 from up to roughly 2 ug DNA. Measured with immunoSEQ multiplex PCR; TCRdb has only the in-frame clones, and not every one. The sample carries about 96,000 clones, about 79% recorded once. This chain connects TRBV29-1 to TRBJ1-3; D may be TRBD1 (6 bases). The input for sequencing was blood, taken before dendritic cell vaccination. This clonotype was sampled from a human donor with glioblastoma. Written as DNA, the CDR3 is TGCAGCGTTGTGTGGGGGCAGGGATCTGGAAACACCATATATTTT. Protein: CSVVWGQGSGNTIYF.